Listed below are T cell receptor beta chains from one sample, sequenced in a study of blood T cell repertoires in COVID-19. TCRdb keeps only in-frame clones here, not all; method: immunoSEQ multiplex PCR. The sample consists of about 250,000 clones, over 90% of them appearing once. The sequenced sample consisted of peripheral blood. The receptors shown here come from a man younger than 40 with COVID-19, enrolled during active disease. The CDR3 runs from the conserved cysteine through the conserved F or W. D genes are given only for firm matches. Clone size is shown for a subset of rows, as once, few, many or a class of expanded clone.

v_gene	j_gene	abundance	d_gene	len	CDR3nt	CDR3aa
TRBV18	TRBJ1-3	NA	NA	15	TGTGCCAGCTCACCGGCGGAAACGTTTGGAAACACCATATATTTT	CASSPAETFGNTIYF
TRBV12-5	TRBJ1-1	NA	NA	14	TGTGCTAGTGGTTTCCTAGAGGCGAACACTGAAGCTTTCTTT	CASGFLEANTEAFF
TRBV6-6	TRBJ2-7	NA	TRBD1	13	TGTGCCAGCACCTTGGACAGGGCGTACGAGCAGTACTTC	CASTLDRAYEQYF
TRBV11-3	TRBJ2-5	NA	TRBD2	14	TGTGCCAGCAGCAGTACTAGCGGGGGGGGGACCCAGTACTTC	CASSSTSGGGTQYF
TRBV12-3/TRBV12-4	TRBJ1-3	NA	NA	12	TGTGCCAGCAGTCCGCAGGCAAACACCATATATTTT	CASSPQANTIYF
TRBV6-2/TRBV6-3	TRBJ2-5	few	TRBD2	15	TGTGCCAGCAGTGGCTATGGAGCGGGGAGGGAGACCCAGTACTTC	CASSGYGAGRETQYF
TRBV9	TRBJ1-1	once	NA	14	TGTGCCAGCAGCGTAACGGGGGGGAACACTGAAGCTTTCTTT	CASSVTGGNTEAFF
TRBV7-6	TRBJ1-6	NA	NA	15	TGTGCCAGCAGCTTACAACCGGGGGGTAATTCACCCCTCCACTTT	CASSLQPGGNSPLHF
TRBV5-1	TRBJ2-2	NA	NA	15	TGCGCCAGCAGCTTGGGGGGACAGAACACCGGGGAGCTGTTTTTT	CASSLGGQNTGELFF
TRBV4-2	TRBJ2-7	NA	TRBD2	17	TGTGCCAGCAGCCTAGGCGGTCCGTCTAGCGGTACCTACGAGCAGTACTTC	CASSLGGPSSGTYEQYF
TRBV30	TRBJ2-1	NA	TRBD2	15	TGTGCCTGGAGTGGTAGGGCGGGGGGCTACAATGAGCAGTTCTTC	CAWSGRAGGYNEQFF
TRBV28	TRBJ2-5	NA	TRBD2	15	TGTGCCAGCAGTTTAACTAGCGGGGGGCCCAGGACCCAGTACTTC	CASSLTSGGPRTQYF
TRBV30	TRBJ1-2	NA	TRBD1	14	TGTGCCTGGGGATGGACAGGGGGCAGCTATGGCTACACCTTC	CAWGWTGGSYGYTF
TRBV6-5	TRBJ1-3	NA	NA	14	TGTGCCAGCAGTTCAGGGATAATGGAAAACACCATATATTTT	CASSSGIMENTIYF
TRBV4-1	TRBJ1-1	NA	NA	14	TGCGCCAGCAGCCAAGCGAGTCGGTACACTGAAGCTTTCTTT	CASSQASRYTEAFF
TRBV3-1/TRBV3-2	TRBJ2-2	NA	TRBD2	16	TGTGCCAGCAGCCCACAGAGCGGGGGGGCTACCGGGGAGCTGTTTTTT	CASSPQSGGATGELFF
TRBV15	TRBJ2-1	NA	TRBD2	16	TGTGCCACCAGCAGAGATAGGCTAGCGGGGGTCAATGAGCAGTTCTTC	CATSRDRLAGVNEQFF
TRBV19	TRBJ1-1	NA	TRBD1	14	TGTGCCAGTAGTATATATCAGGGGGGAACTGAAGCTTTCTTT	CASSIYQGGTEAFF
TRBV5-1	TRBJ2-2	once	NA	14	TGCGCCAGCAGCTTGGGAGGAAGTACCGGGGAGCTGTTTTTT	CASSLGGSTGELFF
TRBV29-1	TRBJ2-7	NA	TRBD1	13	TGCAGCGCGGGACAGGGATATTCCTACGAGCAGTACTTC	CSAGQGYSYEQYF
TRBV5-6	TRBJ1-2	once	NA	15	TGTGCCAGCAGCTTGGCCAGCGCGAAACTCTATGGCTACACCTTC	CASSLASAKLYGYTF
TRBV30	TRBJ1-5	NA	NA	13	TGTGCCTGGAGTGGACAGAACAATCAGCCCCAGCATTTT	CAWSGQNNQPQHF
TRBV24-1	TRBJ1-2	NA	NA	15	TGTGCCACCAGTGATTCGGACAGCGACTTTGGCGGCTACACCTTC	CATSDSDSDFGGYTF
TRBV18	TRBJ2-2	once	NA	16	TGTGCCAGCTCACCACCAAGTGCAGTTACAACCGGGGAGCTGTTTTTT	CASSPPSAVTTGELFF
TRBV19	TRBJ2-4	NA	TRBD2	18	TGTGCCAGTAGACCAAAAACGGGGGGGCTGTTCGCCAAAAACATTCAGTACTTC	CASRPKTGGLFAKNIQYF
TRBV5-4	TRBJ1-2	once	TRBD1	14	TGTGCCAGCAGCTTGGGGGACAGGGACTATGGCTACACCTTC	CASSLGDRDYGYTF
TRBV5-1	TRBJ2-3	NA	TRBD2	15	TGCGCCAGCAGCTTGGCCCTAGCGGGGGCAGATACGCAGTATTTT	CASSLALAGADTQYF
TRBV6-4	TRBJ2-3	NA	NA	15	TGTGCCAGCAGCCCTCGGGCCGGGGGTACAGATACGCAGTATTTT	CASSPRAGGTDTQYF
TRBV12-3/TRBV12-4	TRBJ1-2	once	NA	13	TGTGCCAGCAGGACGGGTCGGCTCTATGGCTACACCTTC	CASRTGRLYGYTF
TRBV6-5	TRBJ1-2	NA	TRBD1	14	TGTGCCAGCTCCCGGGACAGGGTTAACTATGGCTACACCTTC	CASSRDRVNYGYTF
TRBV13	TRBJ2-5	once	TRBD2	15	TGTGCCAGCAGCTTAAGTAGCGGGGGCCAAGAGACCCAGTACTTC	CASSLSSGGQETQYF
TRBV4-1	TRBJ2-2	NA	NA	18	TGCGCCAGCAGCCAAGATCGGGCCGGGCGGGCTATCCCCGGGGAGCTGTTTTTT	CASSQDRAGRAIPGELFF
TRBV7-3	TRBJ2-5	NA	TRBD2	16	TGTGCCAGCAGCTCAGGACTAGCGGGGGTCCAAGAGACCCAGTACTTC	CASSSGLAGVQETQYF
TRBV7-9	TRBJ1-2	once	TRBD1	14	TGTGCCAGCAGCTTGGGGCCCAGGGGGCCTGGCTACACCTTC	CASSLGPRGPGYTF
TRBV9	TRBJ2-3	NA	TRBD1	16	TGTGCCAGCAGCGAGCGGACAGGGGGCACAACAGATACGCAGTATTTT	CASSERTGGTTDTQYF
TRBV7-9	TRBJ1-3	NA	NA	15	TGTGCCAGCAGCTTAAATCAGGGTGTTGGAAACACCATATATTTT	CASSLNQGVGNTIYF
TRBV14	TRBJ2-1	NA	TRBD2	17	TGTGCCAGCAGCCAACTACTACTAGCGGGGCCTTACAATGAGCAGTTCTTC	CASSQLLLAGPYNEQFF
TRBV12-3/TRBV12-4	TRBJ2-5	NA	NA	11	TGTGCCAGCAGGGTAGAAGAGACCCAGTACTTC	CASRVEETQYF
TRBV29-1	TRBJ1-2	NA	NA	12	TGCAGCGTTGGGGAGGGGGGCTATGGCTACACCTTC	CSVGEGGYGYTF
TRBV9	TRBJ1-2	NA	NA	16	TGTGCCAGCAGCGCCCGTTGGACAGTCACGAACTATGGCTACACCTTC	CASSARWTVTNYGYTF